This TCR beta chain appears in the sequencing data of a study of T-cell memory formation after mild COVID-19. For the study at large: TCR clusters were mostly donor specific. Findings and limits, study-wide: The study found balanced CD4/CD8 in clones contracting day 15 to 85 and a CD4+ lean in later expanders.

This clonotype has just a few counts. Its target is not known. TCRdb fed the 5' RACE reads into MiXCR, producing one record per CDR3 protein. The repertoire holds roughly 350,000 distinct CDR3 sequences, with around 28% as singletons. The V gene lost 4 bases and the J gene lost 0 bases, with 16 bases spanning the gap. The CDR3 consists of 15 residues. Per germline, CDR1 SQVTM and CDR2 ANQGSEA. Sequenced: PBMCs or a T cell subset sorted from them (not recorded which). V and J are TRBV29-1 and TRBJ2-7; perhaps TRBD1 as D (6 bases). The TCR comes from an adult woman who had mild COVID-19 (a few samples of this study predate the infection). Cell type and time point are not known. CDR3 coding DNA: TGCAGCGTTGCCCTGGACAGCAGCCCCTCCTACGAGCAGTACTTC. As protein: CSVALDSSPSYEQYF.